Sequencing of this T cell receptor beta chain was carried out in a study of human T cells and chemical hapten exposure. A word on this clonotype: What it binds is unknown.

Stated time point: pre-sensitization, week 0. Treatment in this sample: therapeutic diphenylcyclopropenone sensitization with weekly scalp DPC. Unique molecular identifiers were linked by the library to individual cDNA molecules. TCRdb processed the RACE reads anew with MiXCR; each CDR3 protein has one entry. Here the sample spans over 35,000 distinct CDR3 sequences, about 11% being singletons. Notes on the study in general: Correlating positively with patch test score were the PT1 expanded TCR counts. High-frequency TCRs, those above 1 in 1000, stayed the same after DPC sensitization. Significantly greater numbers of large CDR3 similarity clusters came from expanded TCRs than from controls.

CDR1 and CDR2 (germline): SGHTA, FQGNSA. The CDR3 is 15 amino acids. The junction had 8 bases not matched to a gene; V was cut back by 3 bases and J by 9 bases. This clonotype originated in a man aged 25 to 40 with alopecia areata. Some clones in this sample may be carry-over from other donors' samples. This chain joins TRBV7-2 and TRBJ2-3; TRBD2 aligns across 11 bases. Sequencing used whole blood, obtained in connection with sensitization to the hapten diphenylcyclopropenone (DPC). The CDR3 DNA reads as TGTGCCAGCAGCTTCTTGACTAGCGGGGCAGGGACGCAGTATTTT. This translates into CASSFLTSGAGTQYF.